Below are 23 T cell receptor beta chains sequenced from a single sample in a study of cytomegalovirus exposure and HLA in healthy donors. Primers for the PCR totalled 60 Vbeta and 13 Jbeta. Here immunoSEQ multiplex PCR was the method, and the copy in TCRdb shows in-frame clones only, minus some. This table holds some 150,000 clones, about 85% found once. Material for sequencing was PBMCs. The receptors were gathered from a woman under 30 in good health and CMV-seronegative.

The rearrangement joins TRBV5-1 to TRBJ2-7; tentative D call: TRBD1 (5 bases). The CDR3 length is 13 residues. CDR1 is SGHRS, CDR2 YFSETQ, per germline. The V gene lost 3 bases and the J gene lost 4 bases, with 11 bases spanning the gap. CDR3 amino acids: CASSSTGPYEQYF. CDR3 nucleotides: TGCGCCAGCAGCTCTACAGGACCTTACGAGCAGTACTTC.

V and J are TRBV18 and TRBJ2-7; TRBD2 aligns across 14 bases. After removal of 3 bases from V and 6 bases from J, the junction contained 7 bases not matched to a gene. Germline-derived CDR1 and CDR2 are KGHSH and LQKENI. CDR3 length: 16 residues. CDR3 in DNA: TGTGCCAGCTCACCGCAGACTAGCGGGGGGGGCGGCGAGCAGTACTTC. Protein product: CASSPQTSGGGGEQYF. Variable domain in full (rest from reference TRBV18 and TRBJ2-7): NAGVMQNPRHLVRRRGQEARLRCSPMKGHSHVYWYRQLPEEGLKFMVYLQKENIIDESGMPKERFSAEFPKEGPSILRIQQVVRGDSAAYFCASSPQTSGGGGEQYFGPGTRLTVT.

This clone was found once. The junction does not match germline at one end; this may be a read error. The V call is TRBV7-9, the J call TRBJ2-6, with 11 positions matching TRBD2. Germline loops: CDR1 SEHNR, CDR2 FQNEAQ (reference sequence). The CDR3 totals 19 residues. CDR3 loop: CSSSLVPSGRLSGANVLTF. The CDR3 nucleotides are TGTTCCAGCAGCTTAGTTCCTAGCGGGAGGCTTTCTGGGGCCAACGTCCTGACTTTC.

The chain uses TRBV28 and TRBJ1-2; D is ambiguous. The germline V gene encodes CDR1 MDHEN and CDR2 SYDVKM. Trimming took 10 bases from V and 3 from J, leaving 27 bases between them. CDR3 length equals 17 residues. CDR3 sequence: CATIPMMGDTGYYGYTF. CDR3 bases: TGTGCCACCATCCCGATGATGGGAGACACCGGTTACTATGGCTACACCTTC.

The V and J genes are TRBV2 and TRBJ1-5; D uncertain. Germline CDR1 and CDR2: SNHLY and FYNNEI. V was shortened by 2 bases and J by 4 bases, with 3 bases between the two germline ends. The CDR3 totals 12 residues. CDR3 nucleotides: TGTGCCAGCAGTGAACAGAATCAGCCCCAGCATTTT. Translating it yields CASSEQNQPQHF.

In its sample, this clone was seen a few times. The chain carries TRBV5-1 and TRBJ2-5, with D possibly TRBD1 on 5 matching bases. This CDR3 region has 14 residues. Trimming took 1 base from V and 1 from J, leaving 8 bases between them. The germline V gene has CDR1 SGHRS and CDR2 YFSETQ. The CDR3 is CASSLSTAQETQYF. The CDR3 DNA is TGCGCCAGCAGCTTGTCGACAGCCCAAGAGACCCAGTACTTC.

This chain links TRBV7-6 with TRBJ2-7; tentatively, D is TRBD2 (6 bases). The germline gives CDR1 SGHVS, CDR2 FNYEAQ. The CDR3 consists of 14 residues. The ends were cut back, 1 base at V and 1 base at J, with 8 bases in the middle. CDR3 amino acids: CASSLGGESYEQYF. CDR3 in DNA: TGTGCCAGCAGCTTAGGGGGGGAATCCTACGAGCAGTACTTC. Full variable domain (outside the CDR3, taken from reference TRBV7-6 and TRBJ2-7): GAGVSQSPRYKVTKRGQDVALRCDPISGHVSLYWYRQALGQGPEFLTYFNYEAQQDKSGLPNDRFSAERPEGSISTLTIQRTEQRDSAMYRCASSLGGESYEQYFGPGTRLTVT.

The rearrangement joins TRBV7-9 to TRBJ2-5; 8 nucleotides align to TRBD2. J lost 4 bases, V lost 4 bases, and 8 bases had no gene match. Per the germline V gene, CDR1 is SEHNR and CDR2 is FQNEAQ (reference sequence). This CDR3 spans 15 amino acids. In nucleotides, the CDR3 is TGTGCCAGCAGCTCGGGGCTCGGGGGGGTAGAGACCCAGTACTTC. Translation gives CASSSGLGGVETQYF.

CDR3 loop: CASSLAGGWYEQYF. The CDR3 DNA follows: TGTGCCAGCAGCCTTGCAGGGGGCTGGTACGAGCAGTACTTC. V and J are TRBV7-2 and TRBJ2-7, with 8 positions matching TRBD1. The V gene's germline CDR1 is SGHTA and CDR2 FQGNSA. CDR3 size: 14 residues. V gave up 5 bases and J gave up 4 bases; unmatched junction bases: 7. The full variable domain, completed using reference TRBV7-2 and TRBJ2-7, is GAGVSQSPSNKVTEKGKDVELRCDPISGHTALYWYRQSLGQGLEFLIYFQGNSAPDKSGLPSDRFSAERTGGSVSTLTIQRTQQEDSAVYLCASSLAGGWYEQYFGPGTRLTVT.

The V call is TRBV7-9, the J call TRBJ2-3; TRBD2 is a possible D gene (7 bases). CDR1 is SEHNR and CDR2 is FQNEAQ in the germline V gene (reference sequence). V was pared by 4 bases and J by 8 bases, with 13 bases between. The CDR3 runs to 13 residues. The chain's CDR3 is CASSSDGGATQYF. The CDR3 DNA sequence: TGTGCCAGCAGCTCTGATGGGGGGGCTACGCAGTATTTT.

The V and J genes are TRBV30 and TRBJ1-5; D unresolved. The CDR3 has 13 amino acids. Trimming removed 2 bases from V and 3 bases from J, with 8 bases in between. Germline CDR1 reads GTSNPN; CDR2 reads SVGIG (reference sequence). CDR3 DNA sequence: TGTGCCTGGAGTCACTCATTCAATCAGCCCCAGCATTTT. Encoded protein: CAWSHSFNQPQHF. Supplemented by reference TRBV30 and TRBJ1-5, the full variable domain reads SQTIHQWPATLVQPVGSPLSLECTVEGTSNPNLYWYRQAAGRGLQLLFYSVGIGQISSEVPQNLSASRPQDRQFILSSKKLLLSDSGFYLCAWSHSFNQPQHFGDGTRLSIL.

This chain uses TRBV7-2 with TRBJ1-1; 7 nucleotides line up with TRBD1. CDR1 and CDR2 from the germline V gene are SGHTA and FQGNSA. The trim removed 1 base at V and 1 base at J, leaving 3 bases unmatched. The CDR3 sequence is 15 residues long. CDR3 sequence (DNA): TGTGCCAGCAGCTTAGTTGGGACAGAGAACACTGAAGCTTTCTTT. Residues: CASSLVGTENTEAFF.

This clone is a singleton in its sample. DNA for the CDR3: TGTGCCAGCAGCCAAACCCTGAGGGGGTTAGCGGGGAGCTCCTACGAGCAGTACTTC. It encodes CASSQTLRGLAGSSYEQYF. The gene calls are TRBV4-2 and TRBJ2-7; TRBD2 matches at 8 bases. With 2 bases clipped from V and 0 bases from J, the junction kept 15 bases outside the gene matches. CDR3 length: 19 amino acids. Germline V gene sequence: CDR1 LGHNA, CDR2 YNFKEQ.

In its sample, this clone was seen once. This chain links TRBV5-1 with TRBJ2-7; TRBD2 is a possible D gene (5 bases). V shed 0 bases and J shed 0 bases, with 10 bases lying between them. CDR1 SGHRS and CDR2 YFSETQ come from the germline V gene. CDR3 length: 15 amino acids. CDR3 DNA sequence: TGCGCCAGCAGCTTGGAACCCCGGGACTCCTACGAGCAGTACTTC. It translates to CASSLEPRDSYEQYF.

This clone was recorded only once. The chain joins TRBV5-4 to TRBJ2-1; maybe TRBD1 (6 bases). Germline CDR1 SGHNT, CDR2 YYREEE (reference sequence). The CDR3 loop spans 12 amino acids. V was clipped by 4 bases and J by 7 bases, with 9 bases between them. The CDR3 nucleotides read TGTGCCAGCAGCCTGGACAGAAATGAGCAGTTCTTC. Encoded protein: CASSLDRNEQFF.

CDR3 DNA: TGTGCCAGCAGTTTATTACAGGGAGTAGGTTCACCCCTCCACTTT. Its protein product is CASSLLQGVGSPLHF. This chain uses TRBV5-6 with TRBJ1-6, with a possible D match to TRBD1 (6 bases). V was shortened by 5 bases and J by 9 bases, with 18 bases between the two germline ends. The germline V gene encodes CDR1 SGHDT and CDR2 YYEEEE. The CDR3 length is 15 residues.

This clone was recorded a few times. CDR3 amino acids: CASSPPFLDTQYF. CDR3 nucleotide sequence: TGTGCCAGCAGTCCCCCGTTCTTAGATACGCAGTATTTT. J is TRBJ2-3 and V is TRBV28; the D is unclear. V gave up 5 bases and J gave up 5 bases, with 11 bases separating them. The germline CDR1 and CDR2 sequences are MDHEN and SYDVKM. The CDR3 covers 13 residues.

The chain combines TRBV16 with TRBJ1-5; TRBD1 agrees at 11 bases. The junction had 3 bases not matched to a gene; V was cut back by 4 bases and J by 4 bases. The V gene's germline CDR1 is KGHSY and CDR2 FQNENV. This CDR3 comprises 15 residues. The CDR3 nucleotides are TGTGCCAGCAGCCGAGGACAGGGGGCAAATCAGCCCCAGCATTTT. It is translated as CASSRGQGANQPQHF. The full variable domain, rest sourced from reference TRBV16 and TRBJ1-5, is GEEVAQTPKHLVRGEGQKAKLYCAPIKGHSYVFWYQQVLKNEFKFLISFQNENVFDETGMPKERFSAKCLPNSPCSLEIQATKLEDSAVYFCASSRGQGANQPQHFGDGTRLSIL.

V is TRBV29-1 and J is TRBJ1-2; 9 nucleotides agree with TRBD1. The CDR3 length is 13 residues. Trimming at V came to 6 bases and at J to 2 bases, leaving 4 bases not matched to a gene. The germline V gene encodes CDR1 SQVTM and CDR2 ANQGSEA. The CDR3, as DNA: TGCAGCGTGGGGGACAGGGAGAACTATGGCTACACCTTC. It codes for CSVGDRENYGYTF.

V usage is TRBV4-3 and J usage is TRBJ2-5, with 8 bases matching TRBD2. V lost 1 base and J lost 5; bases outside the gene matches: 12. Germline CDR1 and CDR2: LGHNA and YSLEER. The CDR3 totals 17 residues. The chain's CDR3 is CASSQAISGAGTETQYF. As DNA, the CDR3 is TGCGCCAGCAGCCAAGCAATTAGCGGGGCAGGCACGGAGACCCAGTACTTC.

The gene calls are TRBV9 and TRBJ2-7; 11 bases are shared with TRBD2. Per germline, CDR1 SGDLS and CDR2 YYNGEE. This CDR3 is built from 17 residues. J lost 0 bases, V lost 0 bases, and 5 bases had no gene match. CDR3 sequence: CASSVGIAGGPSYEQYF. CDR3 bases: TGTGCCAGCAGCGTAGGGATAGCGGGAGGGCCCTCCTACGAGCAGTACTTC.

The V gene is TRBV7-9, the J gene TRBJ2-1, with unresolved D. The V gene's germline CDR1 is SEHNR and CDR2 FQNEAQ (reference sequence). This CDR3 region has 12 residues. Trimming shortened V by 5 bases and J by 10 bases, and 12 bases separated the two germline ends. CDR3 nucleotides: TGTGCCAGCAGCCACCCTACCGGGGAGCAGTTCTTC. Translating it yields CASSHPTGEQFF.

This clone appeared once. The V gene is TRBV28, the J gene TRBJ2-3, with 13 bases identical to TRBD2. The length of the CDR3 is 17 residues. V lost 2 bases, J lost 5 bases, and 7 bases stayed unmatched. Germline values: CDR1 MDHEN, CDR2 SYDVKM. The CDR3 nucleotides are TGTGCCAGCAGTTTAGGCGTACTAGCGGGAGGGATAGATACGCAGTATTTT. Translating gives CASSLGVLAGGIDTQYF. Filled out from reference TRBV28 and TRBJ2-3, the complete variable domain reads DVKVTQSSRYLVKRTGEKVFLECVQDMDHENMFWYRQDPGLGLRLIYFSYDVKMKEKGDIPEGYSVSREKKERFSLILESASTNQTSMYLCASSLGVLAGGIDTQYFGPGTRLTVL.